The 5 T cell receptor beta chains given below trace back to one sample, sequenced in a study of radiotherapy plus CTLA-4 blockade in lung cancer. Sequencing used immunoSEQ multiplex PCR; TCRdb keeps in-frame clones, though not all of them. The profile covers around 29,000 clones, with roughly 77% appearing a single time and 20% to 25% taken by the ten largest. The source material was peripheral blood, sampled from a patient treated with radiotherapy plus ipilimumab. Receptor source: a human donor with non-small cell lung cancer that progressed on radiotherapy plus ipilimumab.

This clone came up a few times. The V and J genes are TRBV2 and TRBJ1-2; D perhaps matches TRBD1 (5 bases). Trimming removed 4 bases from V and 2 bases from J, with 11 bases in between. The germline V gene has CDR1 SNHLY and CDR2 FYNNEI. This CDR3 comprises 14 residues. The DNA of the CDR3 is TGTGCCAGCAGTGTAGGAGGGACCAACTATGGCTACACCTTC. This codes for CASSVGGTNYGYTF.

The genes are TRBV10-3 and TRBJ2-7; 16 bases fit TRBD2. Germline lookup yields CDR1 ENHRY and CDR2 SYGVKD. This CDR3 spans 19 amino acids. The V and J ends lost 2 bases and 0 bases, in that order; junction bases with no gene match: 7. The CDR3 sequence is CAISEGQGTSGGASYEQYF. CDR3 bases: TGTGCCATCAGTGAGGGCCAAGGGACTAGCGGGGGGGCCTCCTACGAGCAGTACTTC.

The chain recombines TRBV14 with TRBJ2-3; tentative D call: TRBD2 (7 bases). Trimming stripped 4 bases from V and 6 bases from J, with 20 bases between. This CDR3 has 16 residues. From germline, CDR1 is SGHDN and CDR2 FVKESK. CDR3 protein: CASSPGMGGPGDTQYF. The CDR3, as DNA: TGTGCCAGCAGCCCGGGCATGGGGGGGCCCGGGGATACGCAGTATTTT.

The chain has TRBV5-1 and TRBJ2-5; 12 bases are shared with TRBD2. V was pared by 4 bases and J by 5 bases, with 9 bases of the junction left unmatched. CDR1 SGHRS and CDR2 YFSETQ come from the germline V gene. The CDR3 is 16 amino acids. The CDR3 bases are TGCGCCAGCAGCCTCGGACTAGCGGGGACCGGGGAGACCCAGTACTTC. The encoded protein is CASSLGLAGTGETQYF.

The chain combines TRBV7-6 with TRBJ1-5, with D maybe TRBD1 (5 bases). The CDR3 spans 13 residues. The V and J ends lost 5 bases and 5 bases respectively, with 10 bases between them. CDR1 is SGHVS, CDR2 FNYEAQ, per germline. DNA for the CDR3: TGTGCCAGCAGCCTCGACAGAGATCAGCCCCAGCATTTT. This encodes CASSLDRDQPQHF.